This T cell receptor (beta chain) originates from a study of cytomegalovirus exposure and HLA in healthy donors. The overall study: From HLA-typed donors, an early data release held approximately 85 million unique TCRs. Genetic ancestry analysis placed around 76% of the 300 to 400 donors that were genotyped in the Caucasian-associated cluster.

The PCR had 60 Vbeta and 13 Jbeta primers. Assay: immunoSEQ multiplex PCR; the TCRdb copy retains only in-frame clones and omits some. The sample has some 150,000 clones, 72% seen once. With regard to this clone: Its antigen is unknown.

J lost 4 bases, V lost 7 bases, and 7 bases had no gene match. Germline assignment: CDR1 LGHNA and CDR2 YSLEER. The CDR3 totals 14 residues. Study-wide findings and caveats: In a later analysis, a missense DCLRE1C variant was linked to TCR beta V- and J-gene trimming.

This TCR was recovered from a man aged 50-60 years in good health and CMV-seropositive. The chain recombines TRBV4-3 with TRBJ2-4; 7 positions match TRBD1. Source material: PBMCs. CDR3 in DNA: TGCGCCAGCATGAGGGGGCCGGATAAAAACATTCAGTACTTC. This translates into CASMRGPDKNIQYF.